These 28 T cell receptor beta chains came from one sample sequenced in a study of regulatory T cells in long-lasting Graves disease. Combining iRepertoire HTBI primers with Arm-PCR of CDR3 regions, the authors built TCR beta libraries. TCRdb processed the multiplex PCR reads anew with MiXCR; each CDR3 protein has one entry. The data contain 250,000 or so distinct CDR3 sequences, around a sixth of them singletons. Time point denoted: newly diagnosed GD, antithyroid drugs for less than 3 months. RNA from PBMCs was the source of the TCR library. These records were also assigned to another study, of T cells in Graves' hyperthyroidism and ophthalmopathy.

Sequenced material: peripheral blood mononuclear cells (PBMCs), taken at new diagnosis, from a patient treated with antithyroid drugs. The receptors derive from a woman in her twenties or thirties with Graves disease.

This clonotype was observed many times. The chain joins TRBV24-1 to TRBJ2-3; D not certain. The CDR3 is made up of 16 amino acids. Trimming cost V 2 bases and J 0 bases, with 11 bases left between them. CDR1 and CDR2 from the germline V gene are KGHDR and SFDVKD. As DNA, the CDR3 is TGTGCCACCAGTGATTCCTCATCGATTAGCACAGATACGCAGTATTTT. This codes for CATSDSSSISTDTQYF.

The chain links TRBV11-3 to TRBJ2-5; 10 bases are shared with TRBD2. The CDR3 has 16 amino acids. The V and J ends lost 5 bases and 0 bases, in that order; junction bases with no gene match: 6. In germline, CDR1 is SGHNT, CDR2 YENEEA. The CDR3 DNA is TGTGCCAGCAGCCTTCAAAGCGGGAGGGACCAAGAGACCCAGTACTTC. Translated: CASSLQSGRDQETQYF.

Ten or more counts support this clonotype. The CDR3 DNA reads TGTGCCAGCTCACCATCCCAGAACACTGAAGCTTTCTTT. It codes for CASSPSQNTEAFF. The V call is TRBV18, the J call TRBJ1-1, with D unresolved. CDR1 is KGHSH, CDR2 LQKENI, per germline. V lost 2 bases, J lost 1 base, and 5 bases lay in between. The CDR3 consists of 13 residues.

The V gene is TRBV9, the J gene TRBJ2-2, with D possibly called TRBD1 or TRBD2 (6 bases each). CDR3 length equals 15 residues. V lost 0 bases and J lost 4, with 10 bases in between. Germline CDR1 reads SGDLS; CDR2 reads YYNGEE. CDR3 in amino acids: CASSVGGAGTGELFF. The CDR3 coding sequence is TGTGCCAGCAGCGTAGGGGGGGCCGGCACCGGGGAGCTGTTTTTT.

Points on this clonotype: This clone may be a read error of a much larger clone one base away. This sequence joins TRBV14 and TRBJ1-1, with D possibly matching TRBD1 (5 bases). This CDR3 region has 14 residues. Germline CDR1 SGHDN, CDR2 FVKESK. V lost 4 bases and J 7 bases, leaving 16 bases between the germline ends. CDR3 sequence (DNA): TGTGCCAGCAGCCTTGAGGGGCGACACATTGAAGCTTTCTTT. Translating it yields CASSLEGRHIEAFF.

The J gene is TRBJ2-3, the V gene TRBV3-1; a possible D gene is TRBD2 (7 bases). The CDR3 extends over 17 amino acids. Germline CDR1 is LGHDT and CDR2 is YNNKEL (reference sequence). V shed 0 bases and J shed 4 bases, with 17 bases lying between them. The CDR3 protein is CASSQEIMGGPADTQYF. In DNA, the CDR3 is TGTGCCAGCAGCCAAGAAATAATGGGGGGGCCTGCAGATACGCAGTATTTT.

This clonotype was counted at least ten times. The chain combines TRBV7-6 with TRBJ1-5; 9 bases are a match to TRBD1. The CDR3 loop spans 17 amino acids. V was pared by 2 bases and J by 6 bases, with 11 bases of the junction left unmatched. Germline V gene sequence: CDR1 SGHVS, CDR2 FNYEAQ. The CDR3 bases are TGTGCCAGCAGCTTACAACCCGGGACAGGGATTAGTCAGCCCCAGCATTTT. Its protein is CASSLQPGTGISQPQHF.

The table lists this clonotype with a few counts. This rearrangement joins TRBV19 to TRBJ1-2, with D perhaps matching TRBD1 (5 bases). Trimming cost V 8 bases and J 4 bases, with 26 bases left between them. The CDR3 is 17 amino acids. Germline loops: CDR1 LNHDA, CDR2 SQIVND (reference sequence). This CDR3 is CASLPGTQGPNGYGYTF. The DNA of the CDR3 is TGTGCCAGTCTTCCCGGGACCCAGGGCCCCAATGGCTATGGCTACACCTTC.

The CDR3: CASSGGENTEAFF. The CDR3, as DNA: TGTGCCAGCAGCGGAGGTGAGAACACTGAAGCTTTCTTT. The chain joins TRBV9 to TRBJ1-1; D unresolved. Germline V gene lookup returns CDR1 SGDLS and CDR2 YYNGEE. The germline V and J ends were trimmed by 3 bases and 1 base, with 7 bases remaining between them. The CDR3 covers 13 residues.

The rearrangement links TRBV11-2 to TRBJ2-3; no firm D call. The CDR3 runs to 13 residues. CDR1 SGHAT and CDR2 FQNNGV come from the germline V gene. The V and J ends lost 5 bases and 4 bases respectively, with 10 bases between them. CDR3 sequence: CASSLSVPDTQYF. The CDR3 region has the DNA TGTGCCAGCAGCCTTTCCGTCCCAGATACGCAGTATTTT.

This clonotype occurred many times. The V gene is TRBV10-3, the J gene TRBJ2-3; D possibly matches TRBD1 or TRBD2 (5 bases each). Trimming took off 5 bases at V and 2 bases at J, with 11 bases between the two ends. The CDR3 has 14 residues. The germline gives CDR1 ENHRY, CDR2 SYGVKD. CDR3 DNA: TGTGCCATCAGTCTAGGGGAGAACACAGATACGCAGTATTTT. Translated: CAISLGENTDTQYF.

This clonotype has a count of ten or more. The chain has TRBV7-2 and TRBJ1-5, with D unresolved. From germline, CDR1 is SGHTA and CDR2 FQGNSA. V was clipped by 8 bases and J by 0 bases, with 11 bases between them. This CDR3 comprises 14 residues. In nucleotides, the CDR3 is TGTGCCAGCCGGGAGAGCCATAGCAATCAGCCCCAGCATTTT. Amino acids: CASRESHSNQPQHF.

This clonotype was observed many times. The chain employs TRBV7-8 and TRBJ2-1; no definite D call. V was pared by 3 bases and J by 8 bases, with 8 bases between. CDR3 length: 12 residues. Germline V gene lookup returns CDR1 SGHVS and CDR2 FQNEAQ. The CDR3, as DNA: TGTGCCAGCAGCTTGAGACGCCATGAGCAGTTCTTC. Translated, it gives CASSLRRHEQFF.

The V and J genes are TRBV4-1 and TRBJ2-1; 10 bases match TRBD2. The CDR3 is made up of 18 amino acids. Trimming at V came to 3 bases and at J to 7 bases, leaving 15 bases not matched to a gene. Germline CDR1 is MGHRA and CDR2 is YSYEKL. The CDR3 bases are TGCGCCAGCAGCCATTTTTATAGCGGGGGGACCAATGAGAATGAGCAGTTCTTC. Residues: CASSHFYSGGTNENEQFF.

This clonotype was detected ten times or more. The chain uses TRBV24-1 and TRBJ2-1; D uncertain. The germline CDR1 and CDR2 sequences are KGHDR and SFDVKD. The CDR3 is 16 residues long. Trimming pared 3 bases from V and 7 bases from J, leaving 18 bases between. The CDR3 spells CATSDPTSAGTNEQFF. As DNA, the CDR3 is TGTGCCACCAGTGATCCCACGTCGGCAGGCACAAATGAGCAGTTCTTC.

The chain has TRBV27 and TRBJ1-6; TRBD1 agrees at 7 bases. CDR1 MNHEY and CDR2 SMNVEV come from the germline V gene (reference sequence). The ends lost 6 bases at V and 7 bases at J; junction bases unmatched: 12. The CDR3 runs to 16 residues. CDR3 sequence reads: CASRPETGARNSPLHF. CDR3 in DNA: TGTGCCAGCAGGCCCGAAACAGGGGCGCGGAATTCACCCCTCCACTTT.

The chain carries TRBV7-2 and TRBJ2-2; D not resolved. Between the trimmed V and J ends, which lost 2 bases and 6 bases, there was a span of 7 bases. CDR1 SGHTA and CDR2 FQGNSA come from the germline V gene. This CDR3 contains 13 residues. CDR3 in amino acids: CASSLPRSGELFF. The CDR3 DNA follows: TGTGCCAGCAGCTTACCCCGGTCCGGGGAGCTGTTTTTT.

This clonotype was recorded once. Being one base from a much bigger clone, this may be a read error. This chain joins TRBV24-1 and TRBJ2-3; D gene uncertain. Germline CDR1 and CDR2: KGHDR and SFDVKD. The CDR3 has 15 amino acids. This chain's CDR3 is CAASDRSSSTDTQYF. The CDR3 region has the DNA TGTGCCGCCAGTGATCGGTCATCCAGCACAGATACGCAGTATTTT.

This clonotype was seen more than once but under ten times. CDR3 coding DNA: TGTGCCAGCAGCTTCTCCGGGGGGGCCGCAGATACGCAGTATTTT. This codes for CASSFSGGAADTQYF. The V and J genes are TRBV7-9 and TRBJ2-3, with TRBD2 matching 8 bases. The CDR3 consists of 15 residues. Germline V lookup: CDR1 SEHNR, CDR2 FQNEAQ (reference sequence). V shed 3 bases, J shed 4 bases, and the junction held 6 bases outside the gene matches.

This clonotype was recorded many times. The V and J genes are TRBV3-1 and TRBJ2-1, with TRBD2 identical over 16 bases. This CDR3 has 17 residues. Germline trimming cut 4 bases from V and 9 bases from J; bases unmatched to any gene: 9. CDR1 and CDR2 from the germline V gene are LGHDT and YNNKEL (reference sequence). The CDR3 coding sequence is TGTGCCAGCAGCCGCAACCCAGGGACTAGCGGGGGGGGTGAGCAGTTCTTC. It specifies CASSRNPGTSGGGEQFF.

The chain employs TRBV29-1 and TRBJ1-6; D uncertain. Germline lookup yields CDR1 SQVTM and CDR2 ANQGSEA. The CDR3 length is 17 residues. V was trimmed by 5 bases and J by 3 bases, leaving 20 bases between them. The CDR3 protein is CSVPKPTVPIYNSPLHF. The CDR3 DNA follows: TGCAGCGTTCCCAAGCCCACAGTCCCTATCTATAATTCACCCCTCCACTTT.

This clonotype was recorded at least ten times. This sequence joins TRBV7-9 and TRBJ2-7, with 10 bases matching TRBD1. This CDR3 spans 13 amino acids. V shed 5 bases, J shed 6 bases, and the junction held 4 bases outside the gene matches. Germline V gives CDR1 SEHNR, CDR2 FQNEAQ (reference sequence). Here the CDR3 DNA reads TGTGCCAGCAGCAAAGACAGGGGGCTCGAGCAGTACTTC. This translates into CASSKDRGLEQYF.

This clonotype has at least ten counts. V and J are TRBV5-5 and TRBJ2-7; D is unclear. V lost 1 base to trimming and J lost 6 bases, with 5 bases between them. CDR1 is SGHKS, CDR2 YYEKEE, per germline (reference sequence). The CDR3 contains 11 residues. The CDR3 bases are TGTGCCAGCAGCTTGATGGCCGAGCAGTACTTC. It codes for CASSLMAEQYF.

This clonotype showed up many times. The chain combines TRBV10-2 with TRBJ2-7; no definite D call. V was cut by 7 bases and J by 1 base, with 11 bases left in between. CDR1 and CDR2 (germline): WSHSY, SAAADI. CDR3 size: 13 residues. Written as DNA, the CDR3 is TGCGCCAGCATTCCTGCTCCTTCCTACGAGCAGTACTTC. This sequence encodes CASIPAPSYEQYF.

This clonotype was counted many times. This sequence joins TRBV6-1 and TRBJ1-1, with no clear D. From germline, CDR1 is MNHNS and CDR2 SASEGT. The germline V and J ends were trimmed by 6 bases and 2 bases, with 7 bases remaining between them. The CDR3 sequence is 12 residues long. The CDR3 is CASRQTNTEAFF. The DNA for the CDR3 is TGTGCCAGCAGACAGACCAACACTGAAGCTTTCTTT.

The rearrangement links TRBV20-1 to TRBJ2-1; 10 nucleotides line up with TRBD2. The CDR3 has 16 residues. Germline CDR1 is DFQATT and CDR2 is SNEGSKA (reference sequence). Trimming cost V 3 bases and J 10 bases; bases outside gene matches: 15. The CDR3 reads CSAREPPSGGPMEQFF. Written as DNA, the CDR3 is TGCAGTGCTAGGGAACCCCCTAGCGGGGGCCCCATGGAGCAGTTCTTC.

The CDR3 DNA follows: TGTGCCAGCTCACCTAAAGCGGGACAGCAAGAGACCCAGTACTTC. Encoded protein: CASSPKAGQQETQYF. This chain joins TRBV18 and TRBJ2-5; D is tentatively TRBD1 or TRBD2 (7 bases each). The CDR3 runs 15 residues. Between the trimmed V and J ends, which lost 3 bases and 2 bases, there was a span of 13 bases. Germline V gives CDR1 KGHSH, CDR2 LQKENI.

As concerns this clonotype: Germline and junction disagree at one end, which may indicate a read error. The chain has TRBV6-2 or TRBV6-3 and TRBJ1-6; possible D gene TRBD1, 5 bases. Germline V gives CDR1 MNHEY, CDR2 SVGEGT. The CDR3 is 18 amino acids. The CDR3 is CACSPAWGSSFYNSPLHF. CDR3 bases: TGTGCCTGCAGTCCGGCCTGGGGCAGTAGTTTCTATAATTCACCCCTCCACTTT.